This T cell receptor (beta chain) stems from a study of blood T cells in healthy people across ages. Using a J-beta primer mix together with a sample-barcoded 5' primer, a second PCR was run for roughly 6 to 12 cycles. A single record per CDR3 protein comes from TCRdb applying MiXCR to the 5' RACE reads. The table lists 450,000 to 600,000 distinct CDR3 sequences, roughly a quarter of them singletons, with approximately 3.5% in the top ten. The ends lost 6 bases at V and 5 bases at J; junction bases unmatched: 7. CDR3 length: 15 residues. The same specimen was also included in a second study, on T cells of mothers and their children.

Sequenced material: blood. V usage is TRBV12-3 or TRBV12-4 and J usage is TRBJ1-4; the match to TRBD1 covers 9 bases. This clonotype originated in a boy aged 2-9 years in good health. The CDR3 bases are TGTGCCAGCAGGCCGACCGGGACAGGGAATGAAAAACTGTTTTTT. Amino acid sequence: CASRPTGTGNEKLFF.